The 3 T cell receptor beta chains presented below share a single source sample, sequenced in a study of blood T cell repertoires in COVID-19. The protocol was immunoSEQ multiplex PCR, while the TCRdb copy is restricted to in-frame clones and leaves out a portion. The sample contains around 26,000 clones, roughly 85% of which appear only once. The specimen was peripheral blood. The receptors stem from a human donor in a cohort sampled during active COVID-19.

This clone came up a few times. The V and J genes are TRBV5-6 and TRBJ2-7, with 9 bases identical to TRBD1. J was trimmed by 6 bases and V by 4 bases; bases with no gene match: 11. The CDR3 contains 15 residues. Germline CDR1 and CDR2: SGHDT and YYEEEE. The CDR3 reads CASSTRDRVVPEQYF. CDR3 DNA sequence: TGTGCCAGCAGCACCCGGGACAGGGTGGTTCCCGAGCAGTACTTC. Based on the CDR3 plus reference TRBV5-6 and TRBJ2-7, the full variable domain is DAGVTQSPTHLIKTRGQQVTLRCSPKSGHDTVSWYQQALGQGPQFIFQYYEEEERQRGNFPDRFSGHQFPNYSSELNVNALLLGDSALYLCASSTRDRVVPEQYFGPGTRLTVT.

V and J are TRBV14 and TRBJ2-5, with D perhaps matching TRBD1 (6 bases). The CDR3 totals 14 residues. V lost 1 base, J lost 5 bases, and 11 bases lay in between. Germline lookup yields CDR1 SGHDN and CDR2 FVKESK. CDR3 nucleotide sequence: TGTGCCAGCAGCCAAGTAGGACAGTGGGAGACCCAGTACTTC. It is translated as CASSQVGQWETQYF. Looking up the rest from reference TRBV14 and TRBJ2-5 gives the full variable domain: EAGVTQFPSHSVIEKGQTVTLRCDPISGHDNLYWYRRVMGKEIKFLLHFVKESKQDESGMPNNRFLAERTGGTYSTLKVQPAELEDSGVYFCASSQVGQWETQYFGPGTRLLVL.

The chain links TRBV30 to TRBJ2-3; TRBD2 agrees at 9 bases. Germline trimming cut 0 bases from V and 4 bases from J; bases unmatched to any gene: 8. Germline V gene data show CDR1 as GTSNPN and CDR2 as SVGIG (reference sequence). This CDR3 has 16 amino acids. The CDR3 region has the DNA TGTGCCTGGAGTGTACAGGGCGGGGGGGCAGCAGATACGCAGTATTTT. It translates to CAWSVQGGGAADTQYF.